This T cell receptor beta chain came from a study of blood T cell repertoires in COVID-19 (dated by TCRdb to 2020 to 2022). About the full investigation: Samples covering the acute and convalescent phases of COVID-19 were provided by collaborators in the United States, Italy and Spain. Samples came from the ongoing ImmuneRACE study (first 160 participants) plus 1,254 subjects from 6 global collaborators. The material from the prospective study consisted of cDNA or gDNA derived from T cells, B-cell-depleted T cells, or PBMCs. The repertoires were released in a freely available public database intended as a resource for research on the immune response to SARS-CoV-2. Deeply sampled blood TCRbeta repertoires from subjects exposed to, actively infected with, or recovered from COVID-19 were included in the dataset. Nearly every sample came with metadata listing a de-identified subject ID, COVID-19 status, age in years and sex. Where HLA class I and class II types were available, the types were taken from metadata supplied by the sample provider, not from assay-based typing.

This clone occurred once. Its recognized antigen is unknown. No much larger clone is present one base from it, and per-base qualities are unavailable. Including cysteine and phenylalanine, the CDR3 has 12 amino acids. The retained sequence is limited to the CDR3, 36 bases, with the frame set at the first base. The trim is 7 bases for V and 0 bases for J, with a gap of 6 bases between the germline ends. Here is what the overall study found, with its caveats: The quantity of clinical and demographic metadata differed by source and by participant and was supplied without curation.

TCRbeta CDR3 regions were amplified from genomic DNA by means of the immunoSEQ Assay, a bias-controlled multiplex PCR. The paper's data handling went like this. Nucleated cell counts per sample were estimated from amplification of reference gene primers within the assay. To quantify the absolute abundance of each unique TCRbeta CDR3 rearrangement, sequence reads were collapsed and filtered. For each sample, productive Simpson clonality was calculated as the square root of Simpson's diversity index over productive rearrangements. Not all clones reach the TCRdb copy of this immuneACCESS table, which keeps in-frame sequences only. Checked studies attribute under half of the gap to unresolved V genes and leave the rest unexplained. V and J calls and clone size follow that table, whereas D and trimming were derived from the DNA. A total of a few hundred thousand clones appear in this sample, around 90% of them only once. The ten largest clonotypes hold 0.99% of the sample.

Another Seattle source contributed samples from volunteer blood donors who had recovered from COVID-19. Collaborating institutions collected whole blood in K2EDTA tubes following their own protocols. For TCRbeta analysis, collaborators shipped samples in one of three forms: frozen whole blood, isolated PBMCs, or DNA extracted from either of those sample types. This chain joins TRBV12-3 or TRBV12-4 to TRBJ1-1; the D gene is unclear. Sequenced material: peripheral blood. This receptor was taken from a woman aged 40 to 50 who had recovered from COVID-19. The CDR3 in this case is CASTTVNTEAFF. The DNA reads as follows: TGTGCCAGCACCACAGTGAACACTGAAGCTTTCTTT.